The sequence of this T cell receptor beta chain was determined in a study of blood T cell repertoires in COVID-19. Germline V gene sequence: CDR1 MRHNA, CDR2 SNTAGT. This CDR3 is built from 14 residues. Between the trimmed V and J ends, which lost 5 bases and 2 bases, there was a span of 9 bases. Clones were read by immunoSEQ multiplex PCR, and TCRdb kept only the in-frame ones, dropping some. The sample lists about 98,000 clones; about four fifths were seen once. The chain combines TRBV6-4 with TRBJ2-2; D ambiguous. The specimen was peripheral blood. This clonotype was sampled from an elderly man with acute or convalescent COVID-19. CDR3 DNA: TGTGCCAGCAGTTCCCAATCAAACACCGGGGAGCTGTTTTTT. Translating it yields CASSSQSNTGELFF.